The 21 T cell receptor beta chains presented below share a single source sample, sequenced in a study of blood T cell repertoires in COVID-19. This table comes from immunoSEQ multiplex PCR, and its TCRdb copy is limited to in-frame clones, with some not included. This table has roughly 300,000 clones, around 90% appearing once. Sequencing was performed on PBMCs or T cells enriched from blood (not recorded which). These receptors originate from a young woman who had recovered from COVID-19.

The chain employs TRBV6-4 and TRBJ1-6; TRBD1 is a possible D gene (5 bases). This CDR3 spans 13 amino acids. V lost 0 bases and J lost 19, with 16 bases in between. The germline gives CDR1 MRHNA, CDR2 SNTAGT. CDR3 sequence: CASSDSGSPKGHF. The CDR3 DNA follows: TGTGCCAGCAGTGACTCGGGTTCACCCAAGGGGCACTTT.

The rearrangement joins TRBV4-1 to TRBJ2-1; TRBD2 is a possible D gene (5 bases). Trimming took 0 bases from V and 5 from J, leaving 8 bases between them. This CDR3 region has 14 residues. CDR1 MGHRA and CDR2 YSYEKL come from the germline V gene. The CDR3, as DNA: TGCGCCAGCAGCCAAGATCGGGGTCACAATGAGCAGTTCTTC. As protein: CASSQDRGHNEQFF.

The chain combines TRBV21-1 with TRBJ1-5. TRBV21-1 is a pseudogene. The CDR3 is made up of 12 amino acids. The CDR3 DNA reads TGTGCCAGCACCCCCGGCAATCAGCCCCAGCATTTT. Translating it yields CASTPGNQPQHF.

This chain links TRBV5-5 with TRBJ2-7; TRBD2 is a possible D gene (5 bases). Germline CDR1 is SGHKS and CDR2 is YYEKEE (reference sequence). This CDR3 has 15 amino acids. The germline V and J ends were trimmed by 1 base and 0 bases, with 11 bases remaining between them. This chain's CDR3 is CASSLQAGLSYEQYF. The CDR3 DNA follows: TGTGCCAGCAGCTTGCAGGCGGGCCTCTCCTACGAGCAGTACTTC.

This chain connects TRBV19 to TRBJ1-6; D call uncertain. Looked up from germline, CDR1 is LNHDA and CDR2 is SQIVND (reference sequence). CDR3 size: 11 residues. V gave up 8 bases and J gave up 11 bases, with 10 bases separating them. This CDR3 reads CASGGLTPLHF. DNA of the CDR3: TGTGCCAGTGGTGGGCTTACACCCCTCCACTTT.

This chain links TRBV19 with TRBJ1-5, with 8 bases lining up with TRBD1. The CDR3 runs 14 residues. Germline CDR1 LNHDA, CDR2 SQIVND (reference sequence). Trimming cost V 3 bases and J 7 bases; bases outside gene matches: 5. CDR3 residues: CASSIKTGEQPQHF. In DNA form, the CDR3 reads TGTGCCAGTAGTATTAAGACAGGGGAACAGCCCCAGCATTTT.

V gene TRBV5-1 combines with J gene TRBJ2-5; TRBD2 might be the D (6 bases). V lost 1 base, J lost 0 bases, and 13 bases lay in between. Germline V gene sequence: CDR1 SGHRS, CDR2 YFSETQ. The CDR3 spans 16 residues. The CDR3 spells CASSLISGEYQETQYF. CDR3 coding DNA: TGCGCCAGCAGCTTGATTAGCGGAGAGTACCAAGAGACCCAGTACTTC.

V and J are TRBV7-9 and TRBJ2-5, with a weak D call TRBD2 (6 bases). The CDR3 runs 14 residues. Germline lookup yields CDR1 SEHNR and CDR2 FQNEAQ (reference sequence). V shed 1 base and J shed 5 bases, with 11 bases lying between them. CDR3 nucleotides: TGTGCCAGCAGCTTAGTTGGGGCGGGGGAGACCCAGTACTTC. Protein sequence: CASSLVGAGETQYF.

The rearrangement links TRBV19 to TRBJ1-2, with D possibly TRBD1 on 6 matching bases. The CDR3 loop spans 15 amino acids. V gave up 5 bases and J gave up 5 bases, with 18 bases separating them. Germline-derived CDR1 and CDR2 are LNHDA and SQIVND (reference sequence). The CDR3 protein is CASSPTAGQTYGYTF. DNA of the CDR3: TGTGCCAGTAGTCCTACTGCCGGACAGACTTATGGCTACACCTTC.

CDR3 sequence reads: CSVGGDSSLWDTQYF. The CDR3 DNA is TGCAGCGTTGGGGGGGACAGTTCACTTTGGGATACGCAGTATTTT. This sequence joins TRBV29-1 and TRBJ2-3; tentatively, D is TRBD1 (7 bases). Trimming left V 4 bases short and J 6 bases short, with 20 bases between. CDR3 length: 15 residues. Germline V CDR1 and CDR2: SQVTM, ANQGSEA.

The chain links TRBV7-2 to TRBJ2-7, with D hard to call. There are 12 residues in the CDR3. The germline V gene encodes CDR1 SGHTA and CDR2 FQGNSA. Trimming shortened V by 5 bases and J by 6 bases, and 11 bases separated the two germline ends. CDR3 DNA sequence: TGTGCCAGCAGCCTCAGCGCTGGCGAGCAGTACTTC. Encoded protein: CASSLSAGEQYF.

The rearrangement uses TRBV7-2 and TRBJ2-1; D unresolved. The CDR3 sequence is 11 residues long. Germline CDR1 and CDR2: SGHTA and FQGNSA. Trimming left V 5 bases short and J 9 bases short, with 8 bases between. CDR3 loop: CASSPTVEQFF. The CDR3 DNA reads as TGTGCCAGCAGCCCCACGGTTGAGCAGTTCTTC.

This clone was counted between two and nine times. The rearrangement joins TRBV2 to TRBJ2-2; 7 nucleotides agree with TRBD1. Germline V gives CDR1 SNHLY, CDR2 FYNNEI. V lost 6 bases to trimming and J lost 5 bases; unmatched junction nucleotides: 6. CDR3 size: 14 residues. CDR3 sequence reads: CASRSTGRTGELFF. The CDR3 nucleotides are TGTGCCAGCAGGTCGACAGGGCGGACCGGGGAGCTGTTTTTT.

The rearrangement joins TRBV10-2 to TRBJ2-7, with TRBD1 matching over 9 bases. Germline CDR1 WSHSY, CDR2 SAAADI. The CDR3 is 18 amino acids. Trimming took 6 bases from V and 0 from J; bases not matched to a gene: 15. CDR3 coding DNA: TGCGCCAGCAGCACAACGTTTCTCCGGGACAGGGCCTCCTACGAGCAGTACTTC. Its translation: CASSTTFLRDRASYEQYF.

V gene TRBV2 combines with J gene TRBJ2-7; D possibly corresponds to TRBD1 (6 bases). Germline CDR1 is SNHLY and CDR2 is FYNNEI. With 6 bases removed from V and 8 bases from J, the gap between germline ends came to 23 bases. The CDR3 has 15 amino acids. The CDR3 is CASRGQGKALVKQYF. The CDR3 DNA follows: TGTGCCAGCAGGGGGCAGGGGAAGGCCTTGGTAAAGCAGTACTTC.

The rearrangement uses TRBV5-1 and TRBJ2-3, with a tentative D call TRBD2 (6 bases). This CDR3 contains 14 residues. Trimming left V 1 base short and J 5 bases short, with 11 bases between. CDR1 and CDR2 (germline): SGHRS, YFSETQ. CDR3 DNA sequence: TGCGCCAGCAGCTTGATGGAGGGAGTAGATACGCAGTATTTT. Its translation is CASSLMEGVDTQYF.

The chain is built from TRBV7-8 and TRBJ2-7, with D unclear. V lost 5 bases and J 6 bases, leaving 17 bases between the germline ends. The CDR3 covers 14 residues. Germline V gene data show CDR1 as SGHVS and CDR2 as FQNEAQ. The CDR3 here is CASSPASSGLEQYF. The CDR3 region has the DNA TGTGCCAGCAGCCCAGCGTCCAGTGGGCTCGAGCAGTACTTC.

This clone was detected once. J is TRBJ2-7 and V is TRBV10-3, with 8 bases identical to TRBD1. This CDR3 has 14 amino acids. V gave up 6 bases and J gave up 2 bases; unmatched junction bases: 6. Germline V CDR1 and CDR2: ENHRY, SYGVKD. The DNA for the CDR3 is TGTGCCATCAGCGTCTCACAGGGGGCCTACGAGCAGTACTTC. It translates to CAISVSQGAYEQYF.

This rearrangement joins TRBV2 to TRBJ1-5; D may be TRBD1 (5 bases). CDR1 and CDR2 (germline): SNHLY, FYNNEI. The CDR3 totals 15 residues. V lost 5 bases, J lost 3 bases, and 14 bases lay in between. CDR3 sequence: CASSPRDSHNQPQHF. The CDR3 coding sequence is TGTGCCAGCAGTCCCCGAGACAGTCACAATCAGCCCCAGCATTTT.

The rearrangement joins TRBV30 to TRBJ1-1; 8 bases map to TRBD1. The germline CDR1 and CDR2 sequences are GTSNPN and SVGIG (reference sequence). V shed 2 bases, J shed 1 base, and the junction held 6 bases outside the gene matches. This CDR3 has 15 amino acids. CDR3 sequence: CAWSFWTGKNTEAFF. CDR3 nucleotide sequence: TGTGCCTGGAGTTTCTGGACAGGGAAGAACACTGAAGCTTTCTTT.

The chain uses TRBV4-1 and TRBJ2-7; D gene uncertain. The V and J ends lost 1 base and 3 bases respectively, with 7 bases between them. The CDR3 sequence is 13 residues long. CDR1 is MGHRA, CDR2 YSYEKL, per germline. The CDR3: CASSQGARYEQYF. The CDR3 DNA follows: TGCGCCAGCAGCCAAGGAGCCCGCTACGAGCAGTACTTC.